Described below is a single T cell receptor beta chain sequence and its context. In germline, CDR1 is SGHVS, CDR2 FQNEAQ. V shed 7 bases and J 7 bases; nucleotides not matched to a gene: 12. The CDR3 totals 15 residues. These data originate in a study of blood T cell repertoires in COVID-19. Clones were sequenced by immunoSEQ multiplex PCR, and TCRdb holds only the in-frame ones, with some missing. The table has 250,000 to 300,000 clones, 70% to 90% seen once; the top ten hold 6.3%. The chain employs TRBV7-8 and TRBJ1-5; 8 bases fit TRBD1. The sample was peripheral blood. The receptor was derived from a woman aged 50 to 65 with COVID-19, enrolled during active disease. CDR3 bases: TGTGCCAGCACCCTCACCGGGACAGGATGGCAGCCCCAGCATTTT. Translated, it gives CASTLTGTGWQPQHF.